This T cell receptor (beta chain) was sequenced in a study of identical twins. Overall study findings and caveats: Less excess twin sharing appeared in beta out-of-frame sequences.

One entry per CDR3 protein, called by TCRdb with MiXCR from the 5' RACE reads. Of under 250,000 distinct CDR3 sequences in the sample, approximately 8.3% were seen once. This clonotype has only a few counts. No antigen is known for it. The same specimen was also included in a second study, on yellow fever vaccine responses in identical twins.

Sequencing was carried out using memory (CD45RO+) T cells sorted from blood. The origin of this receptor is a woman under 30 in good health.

The CDR3 here is CASSLTGFGEKLFF. The CDR3 DNA reads TGTGCCAGCAGCCTCACAGGATTTGGCGAAAAACTGTTTTTT. The genes are TRBV6-1 and TRBJ1-4; maybe TRBD1 (5 bases). V was clipped by 6 bases and J by 8 bases, with 16 bases between them. From germline, CDR1 is MNHNS and CDR2 SASEGT. CDR3 length: 14 residues.